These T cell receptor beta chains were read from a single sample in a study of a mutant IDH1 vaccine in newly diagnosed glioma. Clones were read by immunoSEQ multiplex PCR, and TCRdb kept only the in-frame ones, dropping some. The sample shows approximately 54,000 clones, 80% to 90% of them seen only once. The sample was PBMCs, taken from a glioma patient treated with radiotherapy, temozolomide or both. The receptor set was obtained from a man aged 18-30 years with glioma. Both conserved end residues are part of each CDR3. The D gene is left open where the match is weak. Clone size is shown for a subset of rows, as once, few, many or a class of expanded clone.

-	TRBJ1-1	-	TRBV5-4	CASSYGTDNTEAFF	TGTGCCAGCAGCTATGGGACCGACAACACTGAAGCTTTCTTT
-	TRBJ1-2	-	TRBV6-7	CASSYPVHYGYTF	TGTGCCAGCAGTTACCCAGTTCACTATGGCTACACCTTC
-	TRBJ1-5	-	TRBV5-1	CASSLDGGPYSNQPQHF	TGCGCCAGCAGCTTGGACGGTGGACCTTATAGCAATCAGCCCCAGCATTTT
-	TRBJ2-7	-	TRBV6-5	CASSYSSGQLYEQYF	TGTGCCAGCAGTTACTCGAGTGGCCAATTGTACGAGCAGTACTTC
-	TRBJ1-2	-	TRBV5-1	CASSFNPSGGYTF	TGCGCCAGCAGCTTCAACCCCAGTGGAGGCTACACCTTC
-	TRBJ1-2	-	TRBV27	CASRWIGAAKYYGYTF	TGTGCCAGCAGGTGGATTGGGGCAGCAAAATACTATGGCTACACCTTC
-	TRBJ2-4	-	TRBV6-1	CASSEGSAKNIQYF	TGTGCCAGCAGTGAAGGGTCAGCCAAAAACATTCAGTACTTC
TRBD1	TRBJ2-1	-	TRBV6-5	CASSYRRTGGNEQFF	TGTGCCAGCAGTTACCGTCGGACAGGGGGAAACGAGCAGTTCTTC
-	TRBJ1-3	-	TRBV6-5	CASSYDRKEGNTIYF	TGTGCCAGCAGTTACGACAGAAAGGAAGGAAACACCATATATTTT
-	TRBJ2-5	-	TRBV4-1	CASSQDPSQETQYF	TGCGCCAGCAGCCAAGATCCCTCCCAAGAGACCCAGTACTTC
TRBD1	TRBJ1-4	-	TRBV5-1	CASSSPGQPNEKLFF	TGCGCCAGCAGCTCACCGGGACAGCCGAATGAAAAACTGTTTTTT
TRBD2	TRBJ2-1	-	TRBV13	CASSLGLAGYYNEQFF	TGTGCCAGCAGCTTGGGACTAGCGGGGTATTACAATGAGCAGTTCTTC
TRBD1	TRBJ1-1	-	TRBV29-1	CSTRQGGDTEAFF	TGCAGCACGAGACAGGGGGGGGACACTGAAGCTTTCTTT
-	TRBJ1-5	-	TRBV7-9	CASSASGGNQPQHF	TGTGCCAGCAGCGCTTCCGGGGGCAATCAGCCCCAGCATTTT
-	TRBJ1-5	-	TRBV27	CASSFPNQPQHF	TGTGCCAGCAGTTTTCCGAATCAGCCCCAGCATTTT
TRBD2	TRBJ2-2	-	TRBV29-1	CSVTSGRAFGELFF	TGCAGCGTGACTAGCGGGAGGGCCTTCGGGGAGCTGTTTTTT
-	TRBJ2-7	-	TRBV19	CASSNRVSYEQYF	TGTGCCAGTAGTAACAGGGTCTCCTACGAGCAGTACTTC
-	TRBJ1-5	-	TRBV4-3	CASSQWSGGSSNQPQHF	TGCGCCAGCAGCCAATGGTCCGGTGGCAGCAGCAATCAGCCCCAGCATTTT
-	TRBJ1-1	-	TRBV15	CATSSRRDRTEAFF	TGTGCCACCAGCAGTCGCAGGGATCGCACTGAAGCTTTCTTT
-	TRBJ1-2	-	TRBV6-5	CASSYSTGPSTF	TGTGCCAGCAGTTACTCGACAGGCCCAAGCACCTTC
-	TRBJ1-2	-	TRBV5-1	CASSLEGGSGYTF	TGCGCCAGCAGCTTGGAGGGAGGTAGTGGCTACACCTTC
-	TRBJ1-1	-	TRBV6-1	CASRATSNTEAFF	TGTGCCAGCAGGGCAACTTCGAACACTGAAGCTTTCTTT
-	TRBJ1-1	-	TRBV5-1	CASSLAGGNTEAFF	TGCGCCAGCAGCTTGGCCGGGGGAAACACTGAAGCTTTCTTT
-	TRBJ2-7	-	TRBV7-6	CASSLSLLADYEQYF	TGTGCCAGCAGCTTAAGTCTATTAGCGGACTACGAGCAGTACTTC
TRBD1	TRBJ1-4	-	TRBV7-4	CASSPGTRGGEKLFF	TGTGCCAGCAGCCCAGGAACCCGAGGGGGCGAAAAACTGTTTTTT
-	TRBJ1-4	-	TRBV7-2	CASSLDPRARGEKLFF	TGTGCCAGCAGCCTAGACCCGCGGGCGAGGGGTGAAAAACTGTTTTTT
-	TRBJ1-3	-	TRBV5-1	CASSQGISGNTIYF	TGCGCCAGCAGCCAGGGGATTTCTGGAAACACCATATATTTT
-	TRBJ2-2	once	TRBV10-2	CASSESGRLVYTGELFF	TGCGCCAGCAGTGAGTCGGGGAGACTAGTGTACACCGGGGAGCTGTTTTTT
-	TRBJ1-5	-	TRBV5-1	CASSLDDRPNQPQHF	TGCGCCAGCAGCTTGGATGACAGGCCAAATCAGCCCCAGCATTTT
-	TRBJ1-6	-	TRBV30	CAWSVRNSPLHF	TGTGCCTGGAGTGTACGTAATTCACCCCTCCACTTT
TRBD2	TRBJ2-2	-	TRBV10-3	CAISDGAGSGLGLAGTGELFF	TGTGCCATCAGTGATGGGGCAGGGTCGGGCTTGGGACTAGCGGGGACCGGGGAGCTGTTTTTT
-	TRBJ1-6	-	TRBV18	CASSPNGGTENSPLHF	TGTGCCAGCTCACCAAATGGGGGTACAGAGAATTCACCCCTCCACTTT
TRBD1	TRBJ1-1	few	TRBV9	CASSEGTEVGSEAFF	TGTGCCAGCAGCGAGGGGACAGAAGTAGGATCTGAAGCTTTCTTT
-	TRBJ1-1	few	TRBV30	CAWLQGNTEAFF	TGTGCCTGGTTACAGGGAAACACTGAAGCTTTCTTT
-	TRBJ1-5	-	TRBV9	CASSPSEVQPQHF	TGTGCCAGCAGCCCCTCGGAGGTTCAGCCCCAGCATTTT
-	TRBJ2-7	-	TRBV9	CASSVGLPPDHEQYF	TGTGCCAGCAGCGTAGGACTCCCACCGGACCACGAGCAGTACTTC
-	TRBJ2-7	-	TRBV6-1	CASSDPEPYEQYF	TGTGCCAGCAGTGACCCAGAACCCTACGAGCAGTACTTC
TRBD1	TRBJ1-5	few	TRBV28	CASRPSGQGGRNQPQHF	TGTGCCAGCAGACCGTCGGGACAGGGTGGGCGAAATCAGCCCCAGCATTTT
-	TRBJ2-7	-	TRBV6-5	CASSQGWHPEYF	TGTGCCAGCAGCCAGGGGTGGCATCCGGAGTACTTC
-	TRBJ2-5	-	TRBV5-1	CASSYETQETQYF	TGCGCCAGCAGCTACGAGACACAAGAGACCCAGTACTTC
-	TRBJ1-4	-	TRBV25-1	CASRDRKNEKLFF	TGTGCCAGCAGAGACCGCAAGAATGAAAAACTGTTTTTT
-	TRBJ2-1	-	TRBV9	CASSPYFELSNEQFF	TGTGCCAGCAGCCCTTACTTCGAACTTAGCAATGAGCAGTTCTTC
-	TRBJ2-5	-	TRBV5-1	CASSLVAGAQETQYF	TGCGCCAGCAGCTTGGTTGCGGGGGCTCAAGAGACCCAGTACTTC
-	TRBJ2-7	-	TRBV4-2	CASSQEGRLGAEQYF	TGTGCCAGCAGCCAAGAAGGGAGGTTGGGGGCCGAGCAGTACTTC
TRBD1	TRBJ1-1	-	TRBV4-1	CASSQDRETGESGAFF	TGCGCCAGCAGCCAAGATAGGGAGACAGGGGAATCAGGAGCTTTCTTT
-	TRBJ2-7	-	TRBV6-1	CASSGLIQGSSYEQYF	TGTGCCAGCAGTGGTCTGATTCAGGGATCCTCCTACGAGCAGTACTTC
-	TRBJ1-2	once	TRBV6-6	CASSYSKRDRVGYTF	TGTGCCAGCAGTTACTCGAAGAGAGATAGGGTCGGCTACACCTTC
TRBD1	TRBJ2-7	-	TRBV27	CASSLDRGLGEQYF	TGTGCCAGCAGCCTGGACAGGGGATTGGGCGAGCAGTACTTC
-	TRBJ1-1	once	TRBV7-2	CASSLEWLSKNTEAFF	TGTGCCAGCAGCTTAGAGTGGTTGTCGAAAAACACTGAAGCTTTCTTT
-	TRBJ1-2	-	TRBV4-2	CASSPARGEEYGYTF	TGTGCCAGCAGCCCCGCCCGGGGGGAGGAATATGGCTACACCTTC
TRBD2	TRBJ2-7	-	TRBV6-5	CASSYFRLAGEQYF	TGTGCCAGCAGTTATTTTCGACTAGCGGGCGAGCAGTACTTC
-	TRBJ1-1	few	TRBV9	CASSVTGITEAFF	TGTGCCAGCAGCGTCACAGGTATCACTGAAGCTTTCTTT
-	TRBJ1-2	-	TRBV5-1	CASTQGYGYTF	TGCGCCAGCACACAGGGCTATGGCTACACCTTC
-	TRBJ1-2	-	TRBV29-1	CSVGMAGARGYTF	TGCAGCGTTGGAATGGCAGGGGCGCGGGGCTACACCTTC
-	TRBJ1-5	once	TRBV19	CASSMEGPNQPQHF	TGTGCCAGTAGTATGGAAGGGCCCAATCAGCCCCAGCATTTT
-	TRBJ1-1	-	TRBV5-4	CASRRTVNTEAFF	TGTGCCAGCAGACGGACAGTGAACACTGAAGCTTTCTTT
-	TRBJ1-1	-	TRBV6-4	CASSEGMNTEAFF	TGTGCCAGCAGTGAGGGCATGAACACTGAAGCTTTCTTT
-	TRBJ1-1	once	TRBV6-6	CAVRGTGSSMNTEAFF	TGTGCCGTCAGGGGAACAGGGAGCTCTATGAACACTGAAGCTTTCTTT
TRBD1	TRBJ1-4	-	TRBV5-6	CASSIDRGVEKLFF	TGTGCCAGCAGCATCGACAGGGGGGTTGAAAAACTGTTTTTT